This T cell receptor (beta chain) came from a study of HIV-infected patients and healthy controls. The CDR3 length is 16 residues. CDR1 and CDR2 from the germline V gene are LNHDA and SQIVND (reference sequence). J was trimmed by 7 bases and V by 4 bases; bases with no gene match: 9. One entry per CDR3 protein, called by TCRdb with MiXCR from the 5' RACE reads. This table holds tens of thousands of distinct CDR3 sequences, roughly 16% found once. Sequencing input: CD4+ T cells from blood. The sequence was collected from a human donor in good health. This chain links TRBV19 with TRBJ1-3, with TRBD1 identical over 11 bases. The CDR3 reads CASSTTWTGGFNTIYF. CDR3 nucleotides: TGTGCCAGTAGTACCACCTGGACAGGGGGCTTCAACACCATATATTTT.